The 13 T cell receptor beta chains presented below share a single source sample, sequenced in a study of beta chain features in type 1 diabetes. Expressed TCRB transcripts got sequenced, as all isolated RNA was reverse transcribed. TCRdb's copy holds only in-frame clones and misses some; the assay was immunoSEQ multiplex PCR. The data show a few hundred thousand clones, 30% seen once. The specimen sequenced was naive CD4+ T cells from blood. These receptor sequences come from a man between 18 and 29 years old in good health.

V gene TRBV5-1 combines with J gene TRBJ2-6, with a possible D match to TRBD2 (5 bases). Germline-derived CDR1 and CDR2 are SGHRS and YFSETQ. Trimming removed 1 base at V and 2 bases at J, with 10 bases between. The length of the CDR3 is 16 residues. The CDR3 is CASSLPLGAGANVLTF. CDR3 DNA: TGCGCCAGCAGCTTGCCCCTCGGGGCTGGGGCCAACGTCCTGACTTTC.

The CDR3 sequence is CSVVQQIETQYF. Written as DNA, the CDR3 is TGCAGCGTTGTTCAGCAAATCGAGACCCAGTACTTC. V usage is TRBV29-1 and J usage is TRBJ2-5; D is ambiguous. The CDR3 sequence is 12 residues long. CDR1 and CDR2 from the germline V gene are SQVTM and ANQGSEA. Trimming left V 4 bases short and J 5 bases short, with 11 bases between. Looking up the rest from reference TRBV29-1 and TRBJ2-5 gives the full variable domain: SAVISQKPSRDICQRGTSLTIQCQVDSQVTMMFWYRQQPGQSLTLIATANQGSEATYESGFVIDKFPISRPNLTFSTLTVSNMSPEDSSIYLCSVVQQIETQYFGPGTRLLVL.

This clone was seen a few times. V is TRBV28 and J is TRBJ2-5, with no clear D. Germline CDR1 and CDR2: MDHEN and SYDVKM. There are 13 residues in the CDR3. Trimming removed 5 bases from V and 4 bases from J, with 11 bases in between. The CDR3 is CASSGRARETQYF. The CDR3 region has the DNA TGTGCCAGCAGTGGAAGGGCTAGAGAGACCCAGTACTTC.

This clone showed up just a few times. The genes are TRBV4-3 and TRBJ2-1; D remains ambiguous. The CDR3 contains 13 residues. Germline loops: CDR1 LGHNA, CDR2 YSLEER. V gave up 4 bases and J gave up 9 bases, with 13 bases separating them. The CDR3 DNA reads TGCGCCAGCAGCCGAGCGACACCAAGTGAGCAGTTCTTC. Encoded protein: CASSRATPSEQFF.

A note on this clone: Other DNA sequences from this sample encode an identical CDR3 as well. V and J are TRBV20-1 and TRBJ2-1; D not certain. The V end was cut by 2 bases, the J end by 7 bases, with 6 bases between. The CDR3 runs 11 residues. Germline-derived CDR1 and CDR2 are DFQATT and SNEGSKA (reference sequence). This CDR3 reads CSARRRNEQFF. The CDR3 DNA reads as TGCAGTGCTAGACGAAGGAATGAGCAGTTCTTC.

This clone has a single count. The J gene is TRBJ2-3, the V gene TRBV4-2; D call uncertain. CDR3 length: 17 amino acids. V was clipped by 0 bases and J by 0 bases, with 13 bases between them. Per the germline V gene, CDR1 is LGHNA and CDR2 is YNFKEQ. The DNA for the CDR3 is TGTGCCAGCAGCCAAGACCCCCTCAGCCGTAGCACAGATACGCAGTATTTT. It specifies CASSQDPLSRSTDTQYF.

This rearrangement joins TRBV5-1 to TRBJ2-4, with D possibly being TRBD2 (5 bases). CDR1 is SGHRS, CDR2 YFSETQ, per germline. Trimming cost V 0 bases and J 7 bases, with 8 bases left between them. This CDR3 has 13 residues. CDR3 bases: TGCGCCAGCAGCTTGGCTTCTAGCAACATTCAGTACTTC. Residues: CASSLASSNIQYF.

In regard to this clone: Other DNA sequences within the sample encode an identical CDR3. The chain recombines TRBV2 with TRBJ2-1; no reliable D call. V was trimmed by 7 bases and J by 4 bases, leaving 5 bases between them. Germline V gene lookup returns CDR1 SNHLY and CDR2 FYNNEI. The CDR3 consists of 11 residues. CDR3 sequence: CASTPYNEQFF. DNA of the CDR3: TGTGCCAGCACTCCTTACAATGAGCAGTTCTTC.

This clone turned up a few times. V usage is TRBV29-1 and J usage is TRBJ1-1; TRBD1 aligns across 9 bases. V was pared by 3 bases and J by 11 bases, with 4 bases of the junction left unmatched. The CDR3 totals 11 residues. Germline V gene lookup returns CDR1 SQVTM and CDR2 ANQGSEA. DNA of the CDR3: TGCAGCGTTGACGGGACAGGGTTGGCTTTCTTT. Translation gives CSVDGTGLAFF.

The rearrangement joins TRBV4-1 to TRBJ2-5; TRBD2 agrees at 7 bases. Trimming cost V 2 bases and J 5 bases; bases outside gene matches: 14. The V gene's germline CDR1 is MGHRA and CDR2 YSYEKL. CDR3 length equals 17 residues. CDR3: CASSQRYSGLVLETQYF. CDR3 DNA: TGCGCCAGCAGCCAACGCTATTCAGGACTAGTTTTGGAGACCCAGTACTTC.

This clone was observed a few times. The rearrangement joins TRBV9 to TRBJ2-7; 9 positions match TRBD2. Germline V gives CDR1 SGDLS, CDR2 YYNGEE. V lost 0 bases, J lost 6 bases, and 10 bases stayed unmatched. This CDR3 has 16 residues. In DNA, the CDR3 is TGTGCCAGCAGCGTAGCTGTGAGTAGCGGGAGTGGCGAGCAGTACTTC. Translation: CASSVAVSSGSGEQYF.

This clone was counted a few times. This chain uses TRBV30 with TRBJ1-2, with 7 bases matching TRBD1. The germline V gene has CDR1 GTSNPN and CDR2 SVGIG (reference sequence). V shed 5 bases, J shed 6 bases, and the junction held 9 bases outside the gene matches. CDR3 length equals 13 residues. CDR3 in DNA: TGTGCCTGGCTTGAGACAGGGAGTGATGGCTACACCTTC. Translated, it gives CAWLETGSDGYTF.

The CDR3 loop reads CASSPTGVFLAKNIQYF. The CDR3 DNA is TGTGCCAGCAGCCCAACAGGGGTCTTCCTAGCCAAAAACATTCAGTACTTC. The J gene is TRBJ2-4, the V gene TRBV5-6; 7 bases map to TRBD1. From germline, CDR1 is SGHDT and CDR2 YYEEEE. The length of the CDR3 is 17 residues. V shed 4 bases, J shed 0 bases, and the junction held 10 bases outside the gene matches.